The source of this T cell receptor (beta chain) is a study of blood T cell repertoires in COVID-19 (dated by TCRdb to the early 2020s). Looking at the study overall: Samples covering the acute and convalescent phases of COVID-19 were provided by collaborators in the United States, Italy and Spain. The material from the prospective study consisted of cDNA or gDNA derived from T cells, B-cell-depleted T cells, or PBMCs. Deeply sampled blood TCRbeta repertoires from subjects exposed to, actively infected with, or recovered from COVID-19 were included in the dataset. The repertoires were made available in a free public database intended to serve as a resource for research on the immune response to SARS-CoV-2. The samples were drawn from the first 160 participants of the ongoing ImmuneRACE study and from about 1,200 subjects provided by 6 global collaborators. Nearly every sample came with metadata listing a de-identified subject ID, COVID-19 status, age in years and sex. Where HLA class I and class II types were available, the types were taken from metadata supplied by the sample provider, not from assay-based typing. The research as a whole found: How much clinical and demographic metadata was included differed by source and by participant, and the metadata was provided uncurated.

Note on this clone: The clone's antigen remains unknown. No much larger clone exists at a distance of one base, and base qualities are not known.

At one collaborating source in Seattle, patients were enrolled during active infection and were followed longitudinally through the course of disease. Whole blood was collected in K2EDTA tubes by collaborating institutions according to the institutions' own protocols. For TCRbeta analysis, collaborators shipped samples in one of three forms: frozen whole blood, isolated PBMCs, or DNA extracted from either of those sample types. Clipping removes 3 bases from V and 2 bases from J, with 5 as the unmatched junction base count. The CDR3 has 14 amino acids, counting the end cysteine and phenylalanine. The kept DNA is CDR3 alone, 42 bases in frame from the first base. The germline V gene (reference sequence) yields DFQATT for CDR1 and SNEGSKA for CDR2. TCRbeta CDR3 regions were amplified from genomic DNA by means of the immunoSEQ Assay, a bias-controlled multiplex PCR. The original pipeline was this. The number of nucleated cells in each sample was estimated from the amplification of reference gene primers within the assay. To quantify the absolute abundance of each unique TCRbeta CDR3 rearrangement, sequence reads were collapsed and filtered. For each sample, productive Simpson clonality was calculated as the square root of Simpson's diversity index over productive rearrangements. TCRdb retrieved this table from immuneACCESS and kept in-frame rearrangements only. Not all clones are present; in checked studies, unresolved V genes account for under half, and no reason is known for the remainder. That table is the source of V, J and clone size, and D and trimming were worked out from the DNA. The sample records tens of thousands of clones, approximately 85% of which are singletons. The top ten clonotypes cover roughly 9.6% of the sample.

The rearrangement joined TRBV20-1 to TRBJ2-7, with 9 junctional bases fitting TRBD2. The sample was peripheral blood. This sequence originates from a man aged 50 to 59 with COVID-19, enrolled during active disease. The CDR3 region has the sequence CSASETSGPYEQYF. DNA sequence: TGCAGTGCTAGTGAGACTAGCGGACCCTACGAGCAGTACTTC.